A selection of T cell receptor beta chains follows, all from one sample in a study of response to subunit inactivated influenza vaccine. TCRdb used MiXCR to reprocess the RT-PCR reads, holding one entry per CDR3 protein. Of fewer than 650,000 distinct CDR3 sequences in the sample, over 10% were seen once. The specimen was PBMCs from blood, collected roughly 46 days after vaccination. The receptors originated from a man between 45 and 60 years old who received an inactivated influenza vaccine. Each CDR3 is given with its conserved first and last residue. D genes are given only for firm matches. Clone size is not always given. Where it is, it says once, few, many or a class for expanded clones.

J,size,D,V,DNA,CDR3
TRBJ2-7,NA,TRBD1,TRBV29-1,TGCAGCGTTGAGGGCGGGACAGGATCCTACTTC,CSVEGGTGSYF
TRBJ2-5,many,NA,TRBV20-1,TGCAGTGCTACGCGGACAGCACAAGAGACCCAGTACTTC,CSATRTAQETQYF
TRBJ1-4,few,NA,TRBV6-5,TGTGCCAGCAGCTATGGCGCAACTAATGAAAAACTGTTTTTT,CASSYGATNEKLFF
TRBJ2-3,NA,NA,TRBV7-9,TGTGCCAGCAGCTTACAGACTCTCACAGATACGCAGTATTTT,CASSLQTLTDTQYF
TRBJ2-1,NA,NA,TRBV5-1,TGCGCCAGCAGCTTTAGTGGGAACGGTGAGCAGTTCTTC,CASSFSGNGEQFF
TRBJ2-3,many,TRBD2,TRBV12-3/TRBV12-4,TGTGCCAGCAGTTCCTCTGGGCGGGGGGCGACAGATACGCAGTATTTT,CASSSSGRGATDTQYF
TRBJ2-1,few,TRBD2,TRBV28,TGTGCCAGCAGTTCCCCGGTCGTGGCGGGAGGACAACGAGACAATGAGCAGTTCTTC,CASSSPVVAGGQRDNEQFF
TRBJ2-6,NA,NA,TRBV12-3/TRBV12-4,TGTGCCAGCACCTATCCATACAGGGCTGGGGCCAACGTCCTGACTTTC,CASTYPYRAGANVLTF
TRBJ2-7,few,TRBD1,TRBV20-1,TGCAGTGCTACCGGACAGGGATGGTCCTACGAGCAGTACTTC,CSATGQGWSYEQYF
TRBJ1-2,few,TRBD1,TRBV5-5,TGTGCCAGCAGCTTGGCCGGTTCAGGGGGAATCTATGGCTACACCTTC,CASSLAGSGGIYGYTF
TRBJ2-7,NA,NA,TRBV28,TGTGCCAGCAGGGAGCAGAGAGGAGGGCCTACCTACGAGCAGTACTTC,CASREQRGGPTYEQYF
TRBJ2-5,once,NA,TRBV7-9,TGTGCCAGCAGCTTAGCAGAAGTAAGCCAAGAGACCCAGTACTTC,CASSLAEVSQETQYF
TRBJ1-5,NA,NA,TRBV6-5,TGTGCCAGCAGTTACGCGGAGATGAAACAGCCCCAGCATTTT,CASSYAEMKQPQHF
TRBJ1-1,few,NA,TRBV15,TGTGCCACCAGCGTCTCGGCGACAGCGAACACTGAAGCTTTCTTT,CATSVSATANTEAFF
TRBJ2-2,few,TRBD2,TRBV4-1,TGCGCCAGCAGTCGGGAGGGTTTAGGGGAGCTGTTTTTT,CASSREGLGELFF
TRBJ2-7,few,NA,TRBV6-1,TGTGCCAGCACCCCACCCCACGGTGGTGAGCAGTACTTC,CASTPPHGGEQYF
TRBJ2-2,few,TRBD2,TRBV15,TGTGCCACCAGCAGGTTACTAGCGGCAACGAACACCGGGGAGCTGTTTTTT,CATSRLLAATNTGELFF
TRBJ2-3,once,NA,TRBV5-4,TGTGCCAGCAGCATACCGTCCCGCACAGATACGCAGTATTTT,CASSIPSRTDTQYF
TRBJ2-1,once,TRBD2,TRBV11-2,TGTGCCAGCAGCTCCTATAGCGGGAGGTCCTACAATGAGCAGTTCTTC,CASSSYSGRSYNEQFF
TRBJ2-7,once,TRBD2,TRBV6-2/TRBV6-3,TGTGCCAGCAGAACCCGGGACTACTCCTACGAGCAGTACTTC,CASRTRDYSYEQYF
TRBJ2-3,NA,NA,TRBV20-1,TGCAGTGCTAGCCTCGGGGCTCTATTCACAGATACGCAGTATTTT,CSASLGALFTDTQYF
TRBJ2-5,many,NA,TRBV5-1,TGCGCCAGCAGCTTGGTTTGGACTCAACAAGCGGAGACCCAGTACTTC,CASSLVWTQQAETQYF
TRBJ2-1,few,NA,TRBV18,TGTGCCAGCTCACCGCAACAGGGTATGGTTGAGCAGTTCTTC,CASSPQQGMVEQFF
TRBJ2-1,NA,TRBD2,TRBV5-1,TGCGCCAGCACCACTAGCGGGAGCTCCTACAATGAGCAGTTCTTC,CASTTSGSSYNEQFF
TRBJ2-1,NA,TRBD2,TRBV28,TGTGCCAGCAGTGAGACTAGCGGGAAGTTTTCCTACAATGAGCAGTTCTTC,CASSETSGKFSYNEQFF
TRBJ2-1,many,TRBD2,TRBV20-1,TGCAGTGCTATCCCGCTAGCGGGAGGATTCAATGAGCAGTTCTTC,CSAIPLAGGFNEQFF
TRBJ2-1,few,TRBD2,TRBV2,TGTGCCAGCAGTAAACCCCGACTAGCGGGAGGAGGAAATGAGCAGTTCTTC,CASSKPRLAGGGNEQFF
TRBJ2-5,many,TRBD2,TRBV12-3/TRBV12-4,TGTGCCAGCAGTGGACTAGCGGGAGGATTGGAGACCCAGTACTTC,CASSGLAGGLETQYF
TRBJ1-2,NA,NA,TRBV7-2,TGTGCCAGCAGCTCCGCAGGGGCCAGCTATGGCTACACCTTC,CASSSAGASYGYTF
TRBJ2-1,few,NA,TRBV6-5,TGTGCCAGCAAGAGAGGGGATGAGCAGTTCTTC,CASKRGDEQFF
TRBJ2-2,few,NA,TRBV10-3,TGTGCCATCCGTCTTGGGGTCCAGAACACCGGGGAGCTGTTTTTT,CAIRLGVQNTGELFF
TRBJ1-1,few,TRBD1,TRBV19,TGTGCCAGTAGTACCACTCGACTTGACAGGGGCACTGAAGCTTTCTTT,CASSTTRLDRGTEAFF
TRBJ2-5,few,NA,TRBV20-1,TGCAGTGCTAGTCGTACTGGGAGGGGGGAGACCCAGTACTTC,CSASRTGRGETQYF
TRBJ2-3,NA,NA,TRBV15,TGTGCCACCAGCAGAGAGGAGGGGTCCATAAGCACAGATACGCAGTATTTT,CATSREEGSISTDTQYF
TRBJ1-1,NA,NA,TRBV2,TGTGCCAGCAGCTACCCTGGGGAAACTGAAGCTTTCTTT,CASSYPGETEAFF
TRBJ2-3,NA,NA,TRBV3-1,TGTGCCAGCAGCCGAGCGCTCACTAGTACCGTAGATACGCAGTATTTT,CASSRALTSTVDTQYF
TRBJ2-3,few,TRBD1,TRBV28,TGTGCCAGCAGTGAACACAGGGGCACGGGCACAGATACGCAGTATTTT,CASSEHRGTGTDTQYF
TRBJ2-2,many,NA,TRBV10-3,TGTGCCATCAGTGATCTGACTAGGGACGCTACCGGGGAGCTGTTTTTT,CAISDLTRDATGELFF
TRBJ2-7,many,TRBD2,TRBV5-1,TGCGCCAGCAGCCGGACTAGCGGGTTTGCCTACGAGCAGTACTTC,CASSRTSGFAYEQYF
TRBJ2-3,few,TRBD2,TRBV24-1,TGTGCCACCAGTGATGGGACTAAGATCACAGATACGCAGTATTTT,CATSDGTKITDTQYF
TRBJ2-7,few,NA,TRBV4-3,TGCGCCAGCAGCCAAGATCCAGGGATCAGCTACGAGCAGTACTTC,CASSQDPGISYEQYF
TRBJ2-1,few,NA,TRBV11-2,TGTGCCAGCAGCTCCCACGTATCACAGGGCAATGAGCAGTTCTTC,CASSSHVSQGNEQFF
TRBJ2-2,NA,TRBD1,TRBV29-1,TGCAGCGTTGACAACAGGGGGCACACCGGGGAGCTGTTTTTT,CSVDNRGHTGELFF
TRBJ1-5,NA,NA,TRBV12-3/TRBV12-4,TGTGCCAGCAGTTTCGGGCTTAATCAGCCCCAGCATTTT,CASSFGLNQPQHF
TRBJ2-7,NA,TRBD2,TRBV6-1,TGTGCCAGCAGTCAAATAGCGGGGGCCCTCTACGAGCAGTACTTC,CASSQIAGALYEQYF
TRBJ1-4,NA,TRBD1,TRBV9,TGTGCCAGCAGCATTTCCGGGACAGGGGATGAAAAACTGTTTTTT,CASSISGTGDEKLFF
TRBJ2-2,NA,NA,TRBV7-6,TGTGCCAGCAGCCCTCGTTCCGGCGGGGAGCTGTTTTTT,CASSPRSGGELFF
TRBJ2-2,once,NA,TRBV6-5,TGTGCCAGCAGTTCCCTAGGAAGTCTGAACACCGGGGAGCTGTTTTTT,CASSSLGSLNTGELFF
TRBJ2-2,NA,TRBD1,TRBV29-1,TGCAGCGTGCGGACAGGGGGCTCCGGGGAGCTGTTTTTT,CSVRTGGSGELFF
TRBJ2-1,NA,NA,TRBV5-6,TGTGCCAGCAGCTTACCGAGTCCGAGCTCCTACAATGAGCAGTTCTTC,CASSLPSPSSYNEQFF
TRBJ1-2,few,NA,TRBV30,TGTGCCTGGAGTGGAGTGGCTGGCTACACCTTC,CAWSGVAGYTF
TRBJ2-1,few,NA,TRBV11-2,TGTGCCAGCAGGCCGACCCGTGGGGCCCGGAAAACATACAATGAGCAGTTCTTC,CASRPTRGARKTYNEQFF
TRBJ2-5,NA,NA,TRBV29-1,TGCAGCGTTGCGGCGGCTCAAGAGACCCAGTACTTC,CSVAAAQETQYF
TRBJ2-1,many,NA,TRBV5-1,TGCGCCAGCAGCTTGTATTCGGATGAGCAGTTCTTC,CASSLYSDEQFF
TRBJ2-7,many,TRBD1,TRBV20-1,TGCAGTGCCCTTGGACAGGGTGGAGGGCAAGGGCAGTACTTC,CSALGQGGGQGQYF
TRBJ1-6,few,NA,TRBV30,TGTGCCTGGAGTGTACCAGGGTACAATTCACCCCTCCACTTT,CAWSVPGYNSPLHF
TRBJ2-2,few,NA,TRBV12-3/TRBV12-4,TGTGCCAGCAGGCAACGTACCGGGGAGCTGTTTTTT,CASRQRTGELFF
TRBJ2-7,few,NA,TRBV6-1,TGTGCCAGCAGAAGTGGAAGGGGCGGACTCCCCGAGCAGTACTTC,CASRSGRGGLPEQYF
TRBJ2-5,few,NA,TRBV7-2,TGTGCCAGCAGCCGGGCCCCGGGACTGCAAGAGACCCAGTACTTC,CASSRAPGLQETQYF